The source of this T cell receptor (beta chain) is a study of T cell clonality in common variable immunodeficiency. General study results and limits: Repertoire-complication correlations in CVID were limited by patient heterogeneity.

In this sample, this clone turned up many times. Its matching antigen is unknown. Sequencing ends 3 residues short of the CDR3 end; the germline J gene provides the rest. The assay was immunoSEQ multiplex PCR, and TCRdb's table has in-frame clones only and misses some. The specimen has roughly 34,000 clones, none found just once. The CDR3 sequence is 13 residues long. V was trimmed by 0 bases and J by 9 bases, leaving 9 bases between them. Germline values: CDR1 SGHDN, CDR2 FVKESK. The receptor was derived from a person between 18 and 70 years old in good health. The source material was peripheral blood mononuclear cells. This chain links TRBV14 with TRBJ1-5; possible D gene TRBD1, 5 bases. CDR3 DNA (partial): TGTGCCAGCAGCCAAGACAGGGTCGGGCCC. As protein: CASSQDRVGP. The full CDR3 is CASSQDRVGPQHF.